One and the same sample provided the 8 T cell receptor beta chains below, sequenced in a study of cytomegalovirus exposure and HLA in healthy donors. The data were produced by immunoSEQ multiplex PCR, yet TCRdb's version contains in-frame clones alone and is incomplete. The sample has 95,000 to 150,000 clones, 85% to 90% seen once. Material for sequencing was PBMCs. Receptors were obtained from a woman aged 18-30 years in good health and CMV-seronegative.

V gene TRBV28 combines with J gene TRBJ2-1, with TRBD1 identical over 7 bases. CDR3 length: 11 amino acids. The trim removed 5 bases at V and 14 bases at J, leaving 6 bases unmatched. The germline gives CDR1 MDHEN, CDR2 SYDVKM. This CDR3 reads CASSERQGKFF. DNA for the CDR3: TGTGCCAGCAGTGAAAGACAGGGAAAGTTCTTC.

This chain joins TRBV9 and TRBJ1-4; the D gene is possibly TRBD1 (6 bases). The germline V gene has CDR1 SGDLS and CDR2 YYNGEE. V was pared by 3 bases and J by 5 bases, with 17 bases between. This CDR3 contains 16 residues. CDR3 bases: TGTGCCAGCAGCGCGGATTTACAGGGCTCAAATGAAAAACTGTTTTTT. It translates to CASSADLQGSNEKLFF.

The V gene is TRBV7-3, the J gene TRBJ2-2; 7 bases align to TRBD2. The CDR3 consists of 12 residues. Germline trimming cut 5 bases from V and 6 bases from J; bases unmatched to any gene: 0. CDR1 is SGHTA and CDR2 is FQGTGA in the germline V gene. CDR3 region: CASSGLAGELFF. In DNA form, the CDR3 reads TGTGCCAGCAGCGGACTAGCCGGGGAGCTGTTTTTT.

V usage is TRBV7-9 and J usage is TRBJ2-7; 9 positions agree with TRBD2. The CDR3 consists of 16 residues. V was clipped by 5 bases and J by 3 bases; unmatched bases: 11. Germline values: CDR1 SEHNR, CDR2 FQNEAQ (reference sequence). In nucleotides, the CDR3 is TGTGCCAGCAGCGCATCGCGCATAGCGGGAGTCTACGAGCAGTACTTC. This encodes CASSASRIAGVYEQYF.

This clone is a singleton in its sample. The CDR3 nucleotides are TGCGCCAGCAGCCAAGCCCCTTGGACAGAGAGGACTGAAGCTTTCTTT. Translation: CASSQAPWTERTEAFF. This chain links TRBV4-1 with TRBJ1-1; tentative D call: TRBD1 (6 bases). Germline assignment: CDR1 MGHRA and CDR2 YSYEKL. Trimming shortened V by 1 base and J by 5 bases, and 17 bases separated the two germline ends. The CDR3 spans 16 residues.

The rearrangement uses TRBV7-3 and TRBJ2-1; D is perhaps TRBD2 (5 bases). Germline assignment: CDR1 SGHTA and CDR2 FQGTGA. Trimming cost V 3 bases and J 0 bases, with 18 bases left between them. This CDR3 spans 18 amino acids. CDR3 DNA: TGTGCCAGCAGCTTGGGCGGGCGTAGGGTACGCTCCTACAATGAGCAGTTCTTC. Translation: CASSLGGRRVRSYNEQFF.

The rearrangement uses TRBV5-6 and TRBJ2-5, with 9 bases matching TRBD2. The CDR3 consists of 15 residues. Trimming removed 0 bases from V and 2 bases from J; junction bases left unmatched: 2. Germline assignment: CDR1 SGHDT and CDR2 YYEEEE. This CDR3 is CASSLASGVQETQYF. CDR3 DNA: TGTGCCAGCAGCTTGGCTAGCGGGGTACAAGAGACCCAGTACTTC.

J is TRBJ1-4 and V is TRBV9; 7 bases line up with TRBD1. CDR1 and CDR2 from the germline V gene are SGDLS and YYNGEE. This CDR3 spans 17 amino acids. Unmatched junction bases numbered 14, after V lost 4 bases and J lost 5 bases. The CDR3, as DNA: TGTGCCAGCAGCCCAGGTGGAGGGGGCGCGTTCAATGAAAAACTGTTTTTT. Protein product: CASSPGGGGAFNEKLFF.